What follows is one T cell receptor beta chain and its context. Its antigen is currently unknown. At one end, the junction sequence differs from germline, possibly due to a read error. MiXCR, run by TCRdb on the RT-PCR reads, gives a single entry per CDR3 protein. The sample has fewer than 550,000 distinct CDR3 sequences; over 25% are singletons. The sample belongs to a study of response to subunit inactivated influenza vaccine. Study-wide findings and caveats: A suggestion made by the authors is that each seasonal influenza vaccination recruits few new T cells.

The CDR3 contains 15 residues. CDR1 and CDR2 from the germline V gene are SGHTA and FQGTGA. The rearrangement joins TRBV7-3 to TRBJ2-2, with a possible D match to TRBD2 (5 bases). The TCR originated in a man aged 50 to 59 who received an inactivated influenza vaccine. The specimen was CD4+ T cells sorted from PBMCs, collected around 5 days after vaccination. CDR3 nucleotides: TGTGCCAGCAGCCTAACGCCTAGCACAACCGGGGAGCTGTTTTTT. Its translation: CASSLTPSTTGELFF. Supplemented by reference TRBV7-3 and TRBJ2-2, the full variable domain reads GAGVSQTPSNKVTEKGKYVELRCDPISGHTALYWYRQSLGQGPEFLIYFQGTGAADDSGLPNDRFFAVRPEGSVSTLKIQRTERGDSAVYLCASSLTPSTTGELFFGEGSRLTVL.